The 14 T cell receptor beta chains given below trace back to one sample, sequenced in a study of cytomegalovirus exposure and HLA in healthy donors. The PCR had 60 Vbeta and 13 Jbeta primers. Here immunoSEQ multiplex PCR was the method, and the copy in TCRdb shows in-frame clones only, minus some. The sample carries 85,000 to 100,000 clones, about 80% recorded once. The sample taken for sequencing was PBMCs. The receptor source for this set is a male donor in good health and CMV-seropositive.

The chain recombines TRBV4-1 with TRBJ2-7; 7 bases map to TRBD1. CDR1 MGHRA and CDR2 YSYEKL come from the germline V gene. This CDR3 region has 14 residues. After removal of 4 bases from V and 9 bases from J, the junction contained 12 bases not matched to a gene. CDR3 region: CASSLRDSDSGQYF. The DNA for the CDR3 is TGCGCCAGCAGCCTCCGGGACAGCGACTCAGGGCAGTACTTC.

This chain connects TRBV15 to TRBJ1-5, with TRBD1 identical over 7 bases. The CDR3 has 15 amino acids. The ends lost 8 bases at V and 0 bases at J; junction bases unmatched: 7. CDR1 LNHNV and CDR2 YYDKDF come from the germline V gene (reference sequence). DNA of the CDR3: TGTGCCACCCGAACTGGGGACAGTAGCAATCAGCCCCAGCATTTT. Protein: CATRTGDSSNQPQHF.

The chain has TRBV9 and TRBJ2-2; a possible D gene is TRBD2 (6 bases). The CDR3 is 17 amino acids. Germline-derived CDR1 and CDR2 are SGDLS and YYNGEE. Trimming took 4 bases from V and 2 from J, leaving 18 bases between them. CDR3 nucleotide sequence: TGTGCCAGCAGCCCGCCGGGACTCGGGTCCAACACCGGGGAGCTGTTTTTT. Its protein is CASSPPGLGSNTGELFF.

This clone has only one observation. This chain joins TRBV18 and TRBJ2-3; 7 nucleotides line up with TRBD2. Germline CDR1 reads KGHSH; CDR2 reads LQKENI. This CDR3 is 15 amino acids long. Trimming at V came to 2 bases and at J to 4 bases, leaving 6 bases not matched to a gene. The CDR3 reads CASSPASGVADTQYF. CDR3 in DNA: TGTGCCAGCTCACCAGCAAGCGGGGTAGCAGATACGCAGTATTTT.

This chain joins TRBV10-2 and TRBJ1-6, with D unclear. CDR3 length equals 17 residues. The V gene's germline CDR1 is WSHSY and CDR2 SAAADI. Trimming shortened V by 0 bases and J by 0 bases, and 9 bases separated the two germline ends. CDR3 sequence (DNA): TGCGCCAGCAGTGAGTCCTTACTGCGCTCCTATAATTCACCCCTCCACTTT. Translating it yields CASSESLLRSYNSPLHF.

In this sample, this clone turned up once. V gene TRBV6-1 combines with J gene TRBJ2-5; weak D call: TRBD2 (5 bases). Germline CDR1 MNHNS, CDR2 SASEGT. This CDR3 has 16 residues. V lost 4 bases and J 3 bases, leaving 18 bases between the germline ends. CDR3: CASSVELRATEETQYF. Here the CDR3 DNA reads TGTGCCAGCAGTGTTGAGTTGAGGGCAACCGAAGAGACCCAGTACTTC.

The rearrangement joins TRBV14 to TRBJ1-1; no firm D call. Germline CDR1 SGHDN, CDR2 FVKESK. CDR3 size: 15 residues. The germline V and J ends were trimmed by 5 bases and 0 bases, with 13 bases remaining between them. The CDR3 coding sequence is TGTGCCAGCAGCACCGGGTCTCCGTTGAACACTGAAGCTTTCTTT. Protein: CASSTGSPLNTEAFF.

The CDR3 nucleotides are TGTGCCAGCAGTTTACAGGGGGCTTACTATGGCTACACCTTC. This translates into CASSLQGAYYGYTF. The rearrangement joins TRBV28 to TRBJ1-2; 8 nucleotides match TRBD1. V shed 2 bases, J shed 3 bases, and the junction held 2 bases outside the gene matches. The CDR3 is 14 amino acids. Per the germline V gene, CDR1 is MDHEN and CDR2 is SYDVKM.

The chain joins TRBV29-1 to TRBJ2-1; tentatively, D is TRBD1 (6 bases). The CDR3 runs to 11 residues. V was shortened by 3 bases and J by 10 bases, with 10 bases between the two germline ends. CDR1 and CDR2 (germline): SQVTM, ANQGSEA. This CDR3 reads CSVDPQGEQFF. CDR3 DNA sequence: TGCAGCGTTGACCCACAGGGAGAGCAGTTCTTC.

The chain employs TRBV4-1 and TRBJ1-2; the match to TRBD1 covers 7 bases. The CDR3 length is 15 residues. Germline CDR1 reads MGHRA; CDR2 reads YSYEKL. V was clipped by 0 bases and J by 5 bases; unmatched bases: 6. CDR3 DNA sequence: TGCGCCAGCAGCCAAGAGGAGAACAGGGGTTATGGCTACACCTTC. Translation: CASSQEENRGYGYTF.

This chain connects TRBV18 to TRBJ1-2; TRBD1 matches 7 bases. The length of the CDR3 is 13 residues. The germline gives CDR1 KGHSH, CDR2 LQKENI. The trim removed 8 bases at V and 1 base at J, leaving 4 bases unmatched. The DNA of the CDR3 is TGTGCCAGCAGACGGGACAGTAACTATGGCTACACCTTC. Residues: CASRRDSNYGYTF.

This clone was picked up a small number of times. The chain links TRBV6-5 to TRBJ1-5, with D perhaps matching TRBD1 (6 bases). The V end lost 7 bases, the J end lost 7 bases, and 20 bases lay between the germline ends. The CDR3 is made up of 15 amino acids. Per the germline V gene, CDR1 is MNHEY and CDR2 is SVGAGI. The CDR3 here is CASTPYGGPGQPQHF. CDR3 bases: TGTGCCAGCACACCCTACGGGGGGCCGGGACAGCCCCAGCATTTT.

The chain uses TRBV7-9 and TRBJ1-2; D is possibly TRBD1 (5 bases). The V end was cut by 10 bases, the J end by 8 bases, with 20 bases between. In germline, CDR1 is SEHNR, CDR2 FQNEAQ (reference sequence). This CDR3 contains 13 residues. In DNA, the CDR3 is TGTGCCATGGGGGGGGAGGCTGGAGGCGGCTACACCTTC. Its protein is CAMGGEAGGGYTF.

This sequence joins TRBV6-6 and TRBJ1-1; tentatively, D is TRBD1 (5 bases). CDR3 length equals 13 residues. V dropped 5 bases and J dropped 2 bases, with 9 bases sitting between them. The germline V gene has CDR1 MNHNY and CDR2 SVGAGI (reference sequence). The CDR3 reads CASSRQINTEAFF. The CDR3 nucleotides are TGTGCCAGCAGTAGACAGATCAACACTGAAGCTTTCTTT.